One sample yielded the 21 T cell receptor beta chains listed below, sequenced in a study of glioma-infiltrating T cells. The iRepertoire nested amplicon-rescue multiplex PCR amplified TCR alpha and beta CDR3s from RNA. TCRdb re-called the multiplex PCR reads through MiXCR, storing one row per CDR3 protein. Among approximately 120,000 distinct CDR3 sequences listed, 25% were seen once. Sequencing used glioma tissue, nonneoplastic brain tissue, or PBMCs (not recorded which). The receptors derive from a human donor with low-grade glioma or glioblastoma, undergoing nonglioma brain surgery, or in good health (not recorded which).

The chain links TRBV7-9 to TRBJ2-1; possible D gene TRBD2, 6 bases. Trimming removed 4 bases at V and 6 bases at J, with 16 bases between. Germline assignment: CDR1 SEHNR and CDR2 FQNEAQ (reference sequence). CDR3 length equals 15 residues. CDR3 in amino acids: CASSSPRDLFNEQFF. CDR3 in DNA: TGTGCCAGCAGCTCCCCCCGGGACTTGTTCAATGAGCAGTTCTTC.

This clonotype came up many times. The chain links TRBV6-5 to TRBJ1-3, with D unresolved. The V and J ends lost 1 base and 0 bases respectively, with 7 bases between them. The CDR3 sequence is 15 residues long. Germline-derived CDR1 and CDR2 are MNHEY and SVGAGI. This chain's CDR3 is CASSYFSSSGNTIYF. The DNA of the CDR3 is TGTGCCAGCAGTTACTTCTCGAGCTCTGGAAACACCATATATTTT.

This clonotype was recorded many times. The chain has TRBV5-1 and TRBJ2-7, with TRBD1 identical over 7 bases. The CDR3 has 13 residues. Trimming removed 4 bases from V and 1 base from J; junction bases left unmatched: 2. In germline, CDR1 is SGHRS, CDR2 YFSETQ. This CDR3 reads CASSTTGSYEQYF. CDR3 nucleotide sequence: TGCGCCAGCAGCACGACAGGGTCCTACGAGCAGTACTTC.

This clonotype has just a few counts. This chain joins TRBV18 and TRBJ2-7; 9 positions match TRBD2. V lost 4 bases, J lost 3 bases, and 7 bases stayed unmatched. The germline gives CDR1 KGHSH, CDR2 LQKENI. This CDR3 has 15 residues. CDR3 in DNA: TGTGCCAGCTCACTACGACTAGCGGACGACTACGAGCAGTACTTC. This translates into CASSLRLADDYEQYF.

This chain connects TRBV20-1 to TRBJ1-1; weak D call: TRBD1 (6 bases). This CDR3 comprises 13 residues. The germline gives CDR1 DFQATT, CDR2 SNEGSKA (reference sequence). Trimming cost V 1 base and J 10 bases, with 16 bases left between them. The CDR3 sequence: CSARGGAGTRAFF. DNA of the CDR3: TGCAGTGCTAGAGGGGGGGCAGGCACTCGAGCTTTCTTT.

This clonotype was seen repeatedly, ten times or more. The V call is TRBV5-1, the J call TRBJ1-2, with D perhaps TRBD1 (5 bases). CDR1 and CDR2 (germline): SGHRS, YFSETQ. V was clipped by 0 bases and J by 6 bases, with 12 bases between them. This CDR3 has 14 residues. This CDR3 reads CASSLGYRSDGYTF. Written as DNA, the CDR3 is TGCGCCAGCAGCTTGGGGTACAGGTCGGATGGCTACACCTTC.

This clonotype was counted at least ten times. The rearrangement joins TRBV20-1 to TRBJ2-7, with D possibly matching TRBD1 (5 bases). The germline gives CDR1 DFQATT, CDR2 SNEGSKA (reference sequence). The CDR3 spans 14 residues. Between the trimmed V and J ends, which lost 6 bases and 3 bases, there was a span of 18 bases. The CDR3 here is CSATSRAGLYEQYF. In DNA, the CDR3 is TGCAGTGCCACTTCACGGGCAGGGCTCTACGAGCAGTACTTC.

This clonotype has just a few counts. The chain employs TRBV11-1 and TRBJ2-7; 12 nucleotides align to TRBD2. This CDR3 is 16 amino acids long. CDR1 and CDR2 from the germline V gene are SGHAT and FQDESV (reference sequence). The V gene end was trimmed by 7 bases and the J gene end by 3 bases; junction bases not matched to a gene: 10. CDR3 sequence: CASTPWGLAGLYEQYF. In DNA form, the CDR3 reads TGTGCCAGCACCCCGTGGGGACTAGCGGGTCTCTACGAGCAGTACTTC.

Concerning this clonotype itself: The junction and the germline gene differ at one end; a read error may be behind it. The gene calls are TRBV28 and TRBJ2-2, with D possibly being TRBD1 or TRBD2 (5 bases each). The CDR3 sequence is 18 residues long. The germline CDR1 and CDR2 sequences are MDHEN and SYDVKM. This CDR3 reads CVSSSRTGTRWGTGELFF. As DNA, the CDR3 is TGTGTCAGCAGTTCACGGACCGGGACCCGGTGGGGCACCGGGGAGCTGTTTTTT.

The rearrangement links TRBV5-1 to TRBJ2-7; D is uncertain. CDR1 SGHRS and CDR2 YFSETQ come from the germline V gene. There are 13 residues in the CDR3. Between the trimmed V and J ends, which lost 0 bases and 5 bases, there was a span of 9 bases. For the CDR3, the DNA is TGCGCCAGCAGCTTGGAAGGCAAGGACGAGCAGTACTTC. Protein product: CASSLEGKDEQYF.

This clonotype was recorded a few times. In DNA, the CDR3 is TGTGCCAGCAGTGACCGGTTAGGCGGGAATCAGCCCCAGCATTTT. It encodes CASSDRLGGNQPQHF. The chain has TRBV2 and TRBJ1-5; D uncertain. The V end was cut by 3 bases, the J end by 4 bases, with 13 bases between. The germline V gene encodes CDR1 SNHLY and CDR2 FYNNEI. CDR3 length: 15 amino acids.

This clonotype was recorded at least ten times. The chain couples TRBV7-2 to TRBJ2-1; D might be TRBD1 (5 bases). This CDR3 is built from 14 residues. The V and J ends lost 5 bases and 2 bases respectively, with 10 bases between them. The V gene's germline CDR1 is SGHTA and CDR2 FQGNSA. CDR3 bases: TGTGCCAGCAGCCCCAGGGAAACCTACAATGAGCAGTTCTTC. As protein: CASSPRETYNEQFF.

This clonotype was counted ten times or more. The V and J genes are TRBV5-1 and TRBJ2-5; D gene uncertain. V was trimmed by 3 bases and J by 1 base, leaving 4 bases between them. The germline V gene has CDR1 SGHRS and CDR2 YFSETQ. This CDR3 spans 12 amino acids. CDR3 region: CASSSIQETQYF. CDR3 DNA sequence: TGCGCCAGCAGCTCCATCCAAGAGACCCAGTACTTC. Full variable domain (rest looked up from reference TRBV5-1 and TRBJ2-5): KAGVTQTPRYLIKTRGQQVTLSCSPISGHRSVSWYQQTPGQGLQFLFEYFSETQRNKGNFPGRFSGRQFSNSRSEMNVSTLELGDSALYLCASSSIQETQYFGPGTRLLVL.

The chain joins TRBV6-2 or TRBV6-3 to TRBJ2-2, with 12 bases fitting TRBD2. The CDR3 extends over 15 amino acids. V shed 6 bases, J shed 6 bases, and the junction held 5 bases outside the gene matches. Germline-derived CDR1 and CDR2 are MNHEY and SVGEGT. The CDR3 DNA follows: TGTGCCAGCAGACCCCTAGCGGGAGGGGCCGGGGAGCTGTTTTTT. It specifies CASRPLAGGAGELFF.

Remarks on this clonotype: It may be a read error: a sequence one base away is much more abundant. A read error is likely, as this CDR3 ends without the conserved phenylalanine or tryptophan. The V and J genes are TRBV7-8 and TRBJ2-1; no firm D call. Matching the DNA end better, TRBJ2-7 makes the J call doubtful. Germline V CDR1 and CDR2: SGHVS, FQNEAQ. This CDR3 contains 14 residues. The CDR3 region has the DNA TGTGCCAGCACCCGCTCGGCCAATCTCTACGAGCAGTACCTC. It specifies CASTRSANLYEQYL.

CDR3 in DNA: TGCGCCAGCAGCAAAGCACGGGGGTCGGACTCCTACAATGAGCAGTTCTTC. Its translation is CASSKARGSDSYNEQFF. The gene calls are TRBV5-1 and TRBJ2-1; tentative D call: TRBD2 (6 bases). The CDR3 is 17 residues long. Germline CDR1 reads SGHRS; CDR2 reads YFSETQ. V was pared by 4 bases and J by 0 bases, with 17 bases between.

This clonotype was observed many times. V gene TRBV19 combines with J gene TRBJ1-5, with unresolved D. Trimming left V 6 bases short and J 7 bases short, with 13 bases between. Germline CDR1 LNHDA, CDR2 SQIVND (reference sequence). This CDR3 is 13 amino acids long. The CDR3 sequence is CASSTTTNQPQHF. The CDR3 DNA sequence: TGTGCCAGTAGCACTACGACGAACCAGCCCCAGCATTTT.

In its sample, this clonotype was seen many times. This rearrangement joins TRBV7-9 to TRBJ1-6; unclear D gene. The CDR3 runs to 16 residues. CDR1 and CDR2 (germline): SEHNR, FQNEAQ (reference sequence). V was cut by 2 bases and J by 9 bases, with 17 bases left in between. Written as DNA, the CDR3 is TGTGCCAGCAGCTTAAATGCCGCCACCGTGGGTTCACCCCTCCACTTT. Translation: CASSLNAATVGSPLHF.

This clonotype was counted ten times or more. This chain uses TRBV4-3 with TRBJ1-2; D gene uncertain. Germline CDR1 LGHNA, CDR2 YSLEER. V was cut by 0 bases and J by 4 bases, with 9 bases left in between. The CDR3 totals 14 residues. CDR3 nucleotide sequence: TGCGCCAGCAGCCAAGAAGTCTGGACCTATGGCTACACCTTC. Its translation: CASSQEVWTYGYTF.

This clonotype was detected only a few times. The chain combines TRBV5-1 with TRBJ1-5, with unresolved D. From germline, CDR1 is SGHRS and CDR2 YFSETQ. The CDR3 spans 14 residues. Trimming removed 0 bases from V and 6 bases from J, with 10 bases in between. In DNA form, the CDR3 reads TGCGCCAGCAGCTTGGAAGGAGGTCCTCAGCCCCAGCATTTT. Its protein is CASSLEGGPQPQHF.

Many counts were recorded for this clonotype. The V gene is TRBV11-2, the J gene TRBJ2-3; 10 bases align to TRBD2. The CDR3 runs 16 residues. Per the germline V gene, CDR1 is SGHAT and CDR2 is FQNNGV. J lost 4 bases, V lost 5 bases, and 9 bases had no gene match. The CDR3: CASSPTAGGPADTQYF. The CDR3 DNA follows: TGTGCCAGCAGCCCAACAGCGGGAGGGCCCGCAGATACGCAGTATTTT.